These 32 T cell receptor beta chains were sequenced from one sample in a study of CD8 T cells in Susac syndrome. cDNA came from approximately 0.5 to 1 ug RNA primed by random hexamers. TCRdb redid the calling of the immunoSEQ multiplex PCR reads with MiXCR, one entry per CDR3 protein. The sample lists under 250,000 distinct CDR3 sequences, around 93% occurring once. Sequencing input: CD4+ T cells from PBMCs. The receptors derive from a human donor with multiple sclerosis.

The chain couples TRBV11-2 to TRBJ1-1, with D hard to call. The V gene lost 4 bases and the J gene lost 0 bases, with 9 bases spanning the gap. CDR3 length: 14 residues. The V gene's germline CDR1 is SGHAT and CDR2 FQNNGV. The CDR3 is CASSYPALNTEAFF. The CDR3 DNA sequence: TGTGCCAGCAGCTACCCCGCCCTGAACACTGAAGCTTTCTTT.

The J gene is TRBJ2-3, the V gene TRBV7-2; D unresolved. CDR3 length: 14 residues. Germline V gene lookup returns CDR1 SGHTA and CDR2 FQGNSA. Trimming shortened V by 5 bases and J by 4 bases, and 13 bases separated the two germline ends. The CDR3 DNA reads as TGTGCCAGCAGCCGAGACTGGCAAGCAGATACGCAGTATTTT. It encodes CASSRDWQADTQYF.

In DNA form, the CDR3 reads TGTGCCAGCAGCCCCAAGGCGGGAGGGCCCAATGAGCAGTTCTTC. Protein sequence: CASSPKAGGPNEQFF. The chain is built from TRBV9 and TRBJ2-1; TRBD2 matches 9 bases. Germline V lookup: CDR1 SGDLS, CDR2 YYNGEE. The CDR3 totals 15 residues. V gave up 4 bases and J gave up 6 bases; unmatched junction bases: 8.

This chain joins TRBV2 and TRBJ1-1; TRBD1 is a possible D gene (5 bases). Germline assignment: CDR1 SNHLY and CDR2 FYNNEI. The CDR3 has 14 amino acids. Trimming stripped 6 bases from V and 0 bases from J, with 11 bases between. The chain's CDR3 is CASSGTAMNTEAFF. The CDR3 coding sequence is TGTGCCAGCAGCGGGACGGCAATGAACACTGAAGCTTTCTTT.

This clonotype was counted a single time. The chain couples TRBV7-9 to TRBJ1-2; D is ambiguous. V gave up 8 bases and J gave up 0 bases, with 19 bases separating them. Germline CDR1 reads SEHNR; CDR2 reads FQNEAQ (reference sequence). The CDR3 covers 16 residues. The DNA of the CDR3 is TGTGCCAGCTGCCTATCCCCGGCGTGTACTAACTATGGCTACACCTTC. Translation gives CASCLSPACTNYGYTF.

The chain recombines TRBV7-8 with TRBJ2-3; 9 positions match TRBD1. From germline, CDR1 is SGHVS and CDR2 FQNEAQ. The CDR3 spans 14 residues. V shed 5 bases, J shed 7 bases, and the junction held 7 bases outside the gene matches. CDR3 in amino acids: CASSGDRALNTQYF. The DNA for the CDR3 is TGTGCCAGCAGCGGGGACAGGGCACTAAATACGCAGTATTTT.

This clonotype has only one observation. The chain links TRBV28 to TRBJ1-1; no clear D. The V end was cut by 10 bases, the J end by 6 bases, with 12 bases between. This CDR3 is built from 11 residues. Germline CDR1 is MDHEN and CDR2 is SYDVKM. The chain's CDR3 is CATRGQPEAFF. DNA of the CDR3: TGTGCCACCAGAGGGCAGCCTGAAGCTTTCTTT.

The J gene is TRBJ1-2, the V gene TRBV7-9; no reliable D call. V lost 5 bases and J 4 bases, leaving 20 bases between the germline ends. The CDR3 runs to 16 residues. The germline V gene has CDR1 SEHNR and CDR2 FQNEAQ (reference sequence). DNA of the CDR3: TGTGCCAGCAGCCCCAGAGGCCAGCCCGACGGCTATGGCTACACCTTC. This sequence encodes CASSPRGQPDGYGYTF.

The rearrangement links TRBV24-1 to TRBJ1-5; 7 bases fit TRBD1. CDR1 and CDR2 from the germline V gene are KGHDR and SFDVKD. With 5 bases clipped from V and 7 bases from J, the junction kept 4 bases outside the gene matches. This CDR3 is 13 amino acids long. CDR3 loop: CATSGQGGQPQHF. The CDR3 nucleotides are TGTGCCACCAGTGGGCAGGGGGGCCAGCCCCAGCATTTT.

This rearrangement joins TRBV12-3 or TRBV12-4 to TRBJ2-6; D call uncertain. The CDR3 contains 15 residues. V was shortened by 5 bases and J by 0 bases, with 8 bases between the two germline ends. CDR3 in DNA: TGTGCCAGCAGTCCTTTGTCCTCTGGGGCCAACGTCCTGACTTTC. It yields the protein CASSPLSSGANVLTF.

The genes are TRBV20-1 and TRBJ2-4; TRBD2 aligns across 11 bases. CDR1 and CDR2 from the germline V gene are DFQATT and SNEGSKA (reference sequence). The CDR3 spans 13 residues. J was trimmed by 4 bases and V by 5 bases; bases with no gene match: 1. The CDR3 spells CSARLAGKNIQYF. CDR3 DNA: TGCAGTGCTCGACTAGCGGGGAAAAACATTCAGTACTTC.

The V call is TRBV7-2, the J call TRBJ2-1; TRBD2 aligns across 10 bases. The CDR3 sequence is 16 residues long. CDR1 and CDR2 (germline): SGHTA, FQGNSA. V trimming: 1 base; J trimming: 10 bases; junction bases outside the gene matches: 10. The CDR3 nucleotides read TGTGCCAGCAGCTTAGAGGCCAGCGGGAGGGGGCGGGAGCAGTTCTTC. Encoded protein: CASSLEASGRGREQFF.

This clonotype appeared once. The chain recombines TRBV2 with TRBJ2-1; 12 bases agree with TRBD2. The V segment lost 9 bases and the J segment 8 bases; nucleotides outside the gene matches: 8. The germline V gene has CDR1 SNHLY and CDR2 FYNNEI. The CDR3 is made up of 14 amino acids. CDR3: CASKKLAGGDEQFF. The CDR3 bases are TGTGCCAGTAAGAAACTAGCGGGAGGAGATGAGCAGTTCTTC.

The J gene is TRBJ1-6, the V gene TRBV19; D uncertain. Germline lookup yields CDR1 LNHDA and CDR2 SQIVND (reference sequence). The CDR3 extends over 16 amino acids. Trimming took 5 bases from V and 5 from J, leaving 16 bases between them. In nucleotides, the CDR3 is TGTGCCAGTAGTCCCGTCCAAGGATCGAATAATTCACCCCTCCACTTT. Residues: CASSPVQGSNNSPLHF.

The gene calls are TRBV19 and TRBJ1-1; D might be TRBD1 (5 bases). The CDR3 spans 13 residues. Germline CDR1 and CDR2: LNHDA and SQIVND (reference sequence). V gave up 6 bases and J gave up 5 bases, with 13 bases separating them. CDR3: CASRKGRATEAFF. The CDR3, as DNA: TGTGCCAGTAGAAAGGGACGGGCTACTGAAGCTTTCTTT.

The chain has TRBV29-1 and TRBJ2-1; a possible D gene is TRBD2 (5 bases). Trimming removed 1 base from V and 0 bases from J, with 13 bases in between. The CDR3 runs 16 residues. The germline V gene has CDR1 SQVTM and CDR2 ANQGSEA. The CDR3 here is CSVEVARQSSYNEQFF. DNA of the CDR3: TGCAGCGTTGAAGTAGCGCGCCAGAGCTCCTACAATGAGCAGTTCTTC.

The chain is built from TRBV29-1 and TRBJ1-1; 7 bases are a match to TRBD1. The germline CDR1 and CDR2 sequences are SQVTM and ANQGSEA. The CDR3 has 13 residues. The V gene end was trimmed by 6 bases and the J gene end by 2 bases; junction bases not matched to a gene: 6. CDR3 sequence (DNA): TGCAGCGTGCTTGGGACAGCTAACACTGAAGCTTTCTTT. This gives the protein CSVLGTANTEAFF.

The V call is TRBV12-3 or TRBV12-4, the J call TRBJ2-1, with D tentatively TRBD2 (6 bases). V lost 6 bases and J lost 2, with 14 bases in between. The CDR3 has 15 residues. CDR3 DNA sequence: TGTGCCAGCAGACCCCGGGACTTTGCCTACAATGAGCAGTTCTTC. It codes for CASRPRDFAYNEQFF.

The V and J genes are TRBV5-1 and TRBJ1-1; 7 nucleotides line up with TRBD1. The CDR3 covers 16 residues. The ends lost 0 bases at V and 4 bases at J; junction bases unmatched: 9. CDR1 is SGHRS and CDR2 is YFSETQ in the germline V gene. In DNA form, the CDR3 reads TGCGCCAGCAGCTTGGCTCCCACAGGGGTGCGCACTGAAGCTTTCTTT. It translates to CASSLAPTGVRTEAFF.

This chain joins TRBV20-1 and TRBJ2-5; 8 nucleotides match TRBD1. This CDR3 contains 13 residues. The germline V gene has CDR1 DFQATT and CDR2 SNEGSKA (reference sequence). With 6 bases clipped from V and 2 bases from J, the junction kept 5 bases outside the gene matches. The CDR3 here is CSAGGQAQETQYF. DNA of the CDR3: TGCAGTGCGGGGGGACAGGCGCAAGAGACCCAGTACTTC.

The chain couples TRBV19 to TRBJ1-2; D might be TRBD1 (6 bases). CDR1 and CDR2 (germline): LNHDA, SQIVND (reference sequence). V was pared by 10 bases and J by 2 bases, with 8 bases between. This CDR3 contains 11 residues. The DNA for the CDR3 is TGTGCCACCGGGGGCAACTATGGCTACACCTTC. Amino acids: CATGGNYGYTF.

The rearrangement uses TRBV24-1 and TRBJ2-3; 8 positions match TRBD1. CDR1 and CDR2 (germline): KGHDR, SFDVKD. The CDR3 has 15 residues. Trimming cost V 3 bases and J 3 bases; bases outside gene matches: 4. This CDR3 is CATSDPGGATDTQYF. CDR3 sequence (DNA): TGTGCCACCAGTGATCCAGGGGGCGCGACAGATACGCAGTATTTT.

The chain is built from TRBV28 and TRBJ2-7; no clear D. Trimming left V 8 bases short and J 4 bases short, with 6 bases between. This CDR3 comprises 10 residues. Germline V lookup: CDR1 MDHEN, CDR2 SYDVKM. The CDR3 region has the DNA TGTGCCAGCGGGCTGTACGAGCAGTACTTC. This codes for CASGLYEQYF.

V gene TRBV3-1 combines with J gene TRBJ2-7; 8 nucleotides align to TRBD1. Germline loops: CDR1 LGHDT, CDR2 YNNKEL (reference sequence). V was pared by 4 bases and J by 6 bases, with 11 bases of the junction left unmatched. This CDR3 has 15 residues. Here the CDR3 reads CASSRTTGEIGEQYF. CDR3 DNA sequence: TGTGCCAGCAGCCGGACGACAGGGGAGATTGGCGAGCAGTACTTC.

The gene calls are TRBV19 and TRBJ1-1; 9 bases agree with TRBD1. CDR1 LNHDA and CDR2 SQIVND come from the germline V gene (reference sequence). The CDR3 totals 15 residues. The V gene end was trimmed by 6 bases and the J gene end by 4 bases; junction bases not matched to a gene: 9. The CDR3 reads CASSRFDRGTTEAFF. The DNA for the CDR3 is TGTGCCAGTAGCCGCTTCGACAGGGGGACCACTGAAGCTTTCTTT.

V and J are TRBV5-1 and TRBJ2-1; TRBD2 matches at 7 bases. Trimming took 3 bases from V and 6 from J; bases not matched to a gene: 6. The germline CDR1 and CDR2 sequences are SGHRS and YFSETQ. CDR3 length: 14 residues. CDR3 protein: CASSYLAVGNEQFF. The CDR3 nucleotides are TGCGCCAGCAGCTACCTAGCGGTAGGCAATGAGCAGTTCTTC.

The CDR3 here is CASSPGQGARLEQYF. DNA for the CDR3: TGTGCCAGTAGTCCGGGACAGGGAGCAAGGTTAGAGCAGTACTTC. The gene calls are TRBV19 and TRBJ2-7; 9 nucleotides match TRBD1. V lost 5 bases, J lost 7 bases, and 12 bases stayed unmatched. This CDR3 comprises 15 residues. Germline V lookup: CDR1 LNHDA, CDR2 SQIVND (reference sequence).

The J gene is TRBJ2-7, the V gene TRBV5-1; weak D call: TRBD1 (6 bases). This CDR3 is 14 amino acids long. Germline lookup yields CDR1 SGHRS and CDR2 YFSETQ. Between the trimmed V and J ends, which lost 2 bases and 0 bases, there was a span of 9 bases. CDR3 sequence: CASSLRGTSYEQYF. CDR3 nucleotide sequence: TGCGCCAGCAGCTTAAGGGGGACCTCCTACGAGCAGTACTTC.

For the CDR3, the DNA is TGTGCCAGCAGCCGCAAAACAGGGCCCCAAGAGACCCAGTACTTC. Translating it yields CASSRKTGPQETQYF. The chain recombines TRBV5-4 with TRBJ2-5, with TRBD1 as a possible D gene (6 bases). CDR3 length: 15 residues. V was trimmed by 4 bases and J by 1 base, leaving 14 bases between them. From germline, CDR1 is SGHNT and CDR2 YYREEE (reference sequence).

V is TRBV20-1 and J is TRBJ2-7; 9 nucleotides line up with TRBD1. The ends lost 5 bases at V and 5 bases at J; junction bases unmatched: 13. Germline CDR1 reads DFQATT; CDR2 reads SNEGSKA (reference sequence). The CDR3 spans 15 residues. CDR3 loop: CSAERPGQGLNEQYF. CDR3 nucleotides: TGCAGTGCTGAAAGACCGGGACAGGGTTTAAACGAGCAGTACTTC.

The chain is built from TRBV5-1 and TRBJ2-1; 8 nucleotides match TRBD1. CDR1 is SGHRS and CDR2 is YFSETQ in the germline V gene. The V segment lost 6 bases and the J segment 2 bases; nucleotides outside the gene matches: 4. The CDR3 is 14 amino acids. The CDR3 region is CASIPGGAYNEQFF. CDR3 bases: TGCGCCAGCATCCCAGGGGGCGCCTACAATGAGCAGTTCTTC. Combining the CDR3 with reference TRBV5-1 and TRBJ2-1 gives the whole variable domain KAGVTQTPRYLIKTRGQQVTLSCSPISGHRSVSWYQQTPGQGLQFLFEYFSETQRNKGNFPGRFSGRQFSNSRSEMNVSTLELGDSALYLCASIPGGAYNEQFFGPGTRLTVL.

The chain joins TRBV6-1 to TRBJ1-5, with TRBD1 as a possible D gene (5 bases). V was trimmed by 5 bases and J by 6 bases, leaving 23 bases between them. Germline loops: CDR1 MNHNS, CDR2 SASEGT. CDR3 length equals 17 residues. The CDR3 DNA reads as TGTGCCAGCAGTCCACGGGACGGACCGCCTGGGGGTCAGCCCCAGCATTTT. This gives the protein CASSPRDGPPGGQPQHF.